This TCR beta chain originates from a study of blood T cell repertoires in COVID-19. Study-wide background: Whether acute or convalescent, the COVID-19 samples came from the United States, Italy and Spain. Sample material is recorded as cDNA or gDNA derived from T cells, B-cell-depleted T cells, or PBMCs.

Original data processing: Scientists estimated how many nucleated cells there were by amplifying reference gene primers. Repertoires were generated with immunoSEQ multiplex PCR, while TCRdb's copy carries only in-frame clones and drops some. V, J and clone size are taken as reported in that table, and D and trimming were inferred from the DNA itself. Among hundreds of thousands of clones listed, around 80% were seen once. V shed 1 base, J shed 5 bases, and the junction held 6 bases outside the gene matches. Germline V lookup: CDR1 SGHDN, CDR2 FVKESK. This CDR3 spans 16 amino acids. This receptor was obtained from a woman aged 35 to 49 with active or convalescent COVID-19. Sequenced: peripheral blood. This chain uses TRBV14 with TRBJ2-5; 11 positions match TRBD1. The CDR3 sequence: CASSQAGTGGWETQYF. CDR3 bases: TGTGCCAGCAGCCAAGCGGGGACAGGGGGATGGGAGACCCAGTACTTC.